This T cell receptor (beta chain) was obtained from a study of OX40 agonist ivuxolimab in advanced cancers. About this clone: Its antigen is still unknown.

Exclusion of a patient followed from autoimmune disease history or systemic immunosuppression. Overall study results and limits: Expanded clones belonging to CD8+ T cells outnumbered, on average, those of CD4+. In the 0.1 to 3.0 mg/kg range, CD4+ and CD8+ blood T cells had expanded clonally by week 6.

TCRdb's table, derived via immunoSEQ multiplex PCR, lists solely in-frame clones and lacks some. The sample holds approximately 75,000 clones, around 85% seen once. The CDR3 runs 16 residues. V trimming: 4 bases; J trimming: 0 bases; junction bases outside the gene matches: 5. Looked up from germline, CDR1 is SQVTM and CDR2 is ANQGSEA. This rearrangement joins TRBV29-1 to TRBJ2-6, with 8 bases matching TRBD1. The source is an adult with an advanced solid tumor such as melanoma, head and neck, liver or kidney cancer. The sequencing used CD4+ or CD8+ T cells sorted from blood, collected in a trial of the OX40 agonist ivuxolimab. This CDR3 reads CSVADRVSSGANVLTF. CDR3 nucleotides: TGCAGCGTTGCGGACAGGGTTAGCTCTGGGGCCAACGTCCTGACTTTC.